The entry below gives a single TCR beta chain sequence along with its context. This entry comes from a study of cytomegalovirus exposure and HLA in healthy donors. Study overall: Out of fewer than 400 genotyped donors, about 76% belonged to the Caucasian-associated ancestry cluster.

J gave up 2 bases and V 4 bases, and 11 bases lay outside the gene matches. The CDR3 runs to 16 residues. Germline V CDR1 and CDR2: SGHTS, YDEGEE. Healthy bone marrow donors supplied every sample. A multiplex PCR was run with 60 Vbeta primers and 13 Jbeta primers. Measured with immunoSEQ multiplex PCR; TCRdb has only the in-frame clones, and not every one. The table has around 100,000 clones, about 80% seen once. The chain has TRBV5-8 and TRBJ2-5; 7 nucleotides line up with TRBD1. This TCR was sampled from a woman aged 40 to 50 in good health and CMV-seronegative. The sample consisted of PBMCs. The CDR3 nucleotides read TGTGCCAGCAGCCGGTGGGGCAGGGGGTCTCAAGAGACCCAGTACTTC. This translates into CASSRWGRGSQETQYF.